The clone carrying this T cell receptor beta chain appeared many times. Its antigen is not known. The cDNA was generated through 5'RACE incorporating 10-nucleotide random UMIs. MiXCR was run by TCRdb on the 5' RACE reads, yielding one entry per CDR3 protein. The sample has 20,000 to 30,000 distinct CDR3 sequences; 6.5% to 8.5% are singletons. This sample was included in a study of neurological immune-mediated disorders. The V and J ends lost 4 bases and 0 bases respectively, with 18 bases between them. The V gene's germline CDR1 is SEHNR and CDR2 FQNEAQ (reference sequence). The CDR3 spans 17 residues. Findings of the study overall: HTLV-1-associated myelopathy had the most TCR clonal expansion, while multiple sclerosis had the least, a level that fell below healthy controls. There were no CDR3 amino acid sequences shared by expanded clones across subjects, a result suggesting private repertoires in all groups.

The unsorted libraries were generated from a total of 2 million PBMCs, which had been stored in RNAlater at -80 C. The chain carries TRBV7-9 and TRBJ1-2, with a tentative D call TRBD1 (5 bases). The receptor was derived from a woman aged 40 to 49 in good health. The specimen was PBMCs. In nucleotides, the CDR3 is TGTGCCAGCAGCTCCATCGCTCTGGGGCCCACTAACTATGGCTACACCTTC. Protein sequence: CASSSIALGPTNYGYTF.